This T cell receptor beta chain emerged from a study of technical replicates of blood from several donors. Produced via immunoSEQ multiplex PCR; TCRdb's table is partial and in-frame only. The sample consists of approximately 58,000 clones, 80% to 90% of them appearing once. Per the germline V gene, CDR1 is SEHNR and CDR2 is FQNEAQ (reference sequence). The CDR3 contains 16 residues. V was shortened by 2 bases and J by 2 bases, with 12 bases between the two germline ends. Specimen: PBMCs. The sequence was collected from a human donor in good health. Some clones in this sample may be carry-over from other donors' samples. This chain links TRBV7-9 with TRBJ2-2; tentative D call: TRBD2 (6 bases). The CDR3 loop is CASSLIRGKNTGELFF. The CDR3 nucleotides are TGTGCCAGCAGCTTAATCCGGGGGAAAAACACCGGGGAGCTGTTTTTT.